This T cell receptor beta chain was recovered during a study of shared clonotypes between healthy human individuals. Regarding this clone: Its antigen is undetermined.

Assay used: immunoSEQ multiplex PCR; TCRdb lists only in-frame clones, some missing. This sample yields 85,000 to 100,000 clones, of which 68% are seen a single time; roughly 52% belongs to the top ten. Broader study findings: Researchers sampled blood only, noting tissue repertoires likely differ. Investigators expected sequencing depth to affect clonotype sharing among donors.

CDR3 length equals 13 residues. Looked up from germline, CDR1 is MNHEY and CDR2 is SVGAGI. V lost 0 bases, J lost 9 bases, and 12 bases lay in between. The TCR was taken from a man aged 25 to 40 in good health. This chain uses TRBV6-5 with TRBJ2-7; D gene unclear. Sequencing input: memory CD8+ T cells sorted from blood. Subset reported: CD45RO+ cells pooled with CCR7-negative TemRA cells. The CDR3 region is CASSYSNGLGQYF. The CDR3 coding sequence is TGTGCCAGCAGTTACTCGAACGGGTTGGGGCAGTACTTC.